These T cell receptor beta chains were read from a single sample in a study of T cell repertoires in ileal Crohn's disease. Measured with immunoSEQ multiplex PCR; TCRdb has only the in-frame clones, and not every one. Of some 16,000 clones in the sample, 93% were seen once. The material sequenced was ileal tissue. The origin of the receptors is an adult with Crohn's disease. CDR3s include the opening cysteine and the closing phenylalanine or tryptophan. The D gene is left open where the match is weak. A row's size may be missing; if present it is once, few, many or a size class.

J | V | size | D | DNA | CDR3
TRBJ1-4 | TRBV2 | . | TRBD1 | TGTGCCAGCACGCGGGACAGGGATGAAAAACTGTTTTTT | CASTRDRDEKLFF
TRBJ1-4 | TRBV7-9 | . | . | TGTGCCAGCAGCTTAGCCATGGGCAGCCCGAATGAAAAACTGTTTTTT | CASSLAMGSPNEKLFF
TRBJ2-1 | TRBV2 | once | . | TGTGCCAGCAGTGGCGGAGGCTCCAGCTCCTACAATGAGCAGTTCTTC | CASSGGGSSSYNEQFF
TRBJ2-1 | TRBV29-1 | . | . | TGCAGCGTTGAAGATCATACCGGGATCGAAAACAATGAGCAGTTCTTC | CSVEDHTGIENNEQFF
TRBJ1-1 | TRBV28 | . | TRBD1 | TGTGCCAGCAGTTCAGGGGACAGGGGAGTAGCTTTCTTT | CASSSGDRGVAFF
TRBJ2-3 | TRBV6-5 | . | . | TGTGCTTGCCGGGATCCGCACACAGATACGCAGTATTTT | CACRDPHTDTQYF
TRBJ1-2 | TRBV9 | . | . | TGTGCCAGCAGCGGGGGGTCGGGGGATTTCTATGGCTACACCTTC | CASSGGSGDFYGYTF
TRBJ2-7 | TRBV5-1 | . | TRBD2 | TGCGCCAGCAGTCCACTAGCGGGAAGCTCCTACGAGCAGTACTTC | CASSPLAGSSYEQYF
TRBJ2-7 | TRBV29-1 | . | TRBD1 | TGCAGCGTTGTCCGGACAGGCTCCTACGAGCAGTACTTC | CSVVRTGSYEQYF
TRBJ2-7 | TRBV23-1 | . | TRBD1 | TGCGCCAGCAGTCAGAATCCCCTGGGACAGGCCTCCTACGAGCAGTACTTC | CASSQNPLGQASYEQYF
TRBJ2-1 | TRBV4-1 | . | . | TGCGCCAGCACCCCCGCGCCGGGGTCAAGCTCCTACAATGAGCAGTTCTTC | CASTPAPGSSSYNEQFF
TRBJ1-1 | TRBV2 | . | TRBD1 | TGTGCCAGCAGCGGGAGAGGGGGCGCGAACACTGAAGCTTTCTTT | CASSGRGGANTEAFF
TRBJ1-2 | TRBV18 | . | . | TGTGCCAGCTCACCATCGGCGGACTATGGCTACACCTTC | CASSPSADYGYTF
TRBJ2-3 | TRBV29-1 | . | . | TGCAGCGTCCTACAGGGACCAGATACGCAGTATTTT | CSVLQGPDTQYF
TRBJ1-6 | TRBV4-1 | . | . | TGCGCCAGCAGCCAAGACGAGGATTCACCCCTCCACTTT | CASSQDEDSPLHF
TRBJ2-7 | TRBV15 | . | . | TGTGCCACCAGCAGAGATGCCGCAGGGGTCGAGCAGTACTTC | CATSRDAAGVEQYF
TRBJ2-7 | TRBV5-8 | . | TRBD1 | TGTGCCAGCAGCCAAGGGGGACAGACCCTCTACGAGCAGTACTTC | CASSQGGQTLYEQYF
TRBJ1-5 | TRBV19 | . | . | TGTGCCAGTAGTATATTTTTAACAGGGACCAATCAGCCCCAGCATTTT | CASSIFLTGTNQPQHF
TRBJ2-7 | TRBV19 | few | TRBD1 | TGTGCCAGTAGGCCCGGGACAGGTTCCTACGAGCAGTACTTC | CASRPGTGSYEQYF
TRBJ1-5 | TRBV6-6 | . | TRBD1 | TGTGCCAGCAGTTATATGACAGGGACAAGCCAGCCCCAGCATTTT | CASSYMTGTSQPQHF
TRBJ2-5 | TRBV7-8 | . | . | TGTGCCAGCAGCTTAGAACTAGAAGAGACCCAGTACTTC | CASSLELEETQYF
TRBJ2-7 | TRBV5-1 | . | TRBD1 | TGCGCCAGCAGCTACTACAGGGGAATCGGCGAGCAGTACTTC | CASSYYRGIGEQYF
TRBJ1-5 | TRBV19 | few | . | TGTGCCAGTAGTGCCCCCCGGTTACTTTATAGCAATCAGCCCCAGCATTTT | CASSAPRLLYSNQPQHF
TRBJ2-5 | TRBV9 | . | TRBD1 | TGTGCCAGCAGCGTAGTTGGACAGGGGTCGAGGGAGCAGTACTTC | CASSVVGQGSREQYF
TRBJ1-5 | TRBV19 | . | . | TGTGCCAGTAGTCTCCTCTCAGGAACGGTACCCCAGCATTTT | CASSLLSGTVPQHF
TRBJ1-1 | TRBV6-6 | once | TRBD1 | TGTGCCAGCAGTACCCGGACAGGGGCGAACACTGAAGCTTTCTTT | CASSTRTGANTEAFF
TRBJ2-4 | TRBV7-9 | . | TRBD1 | TGTGCCAGCAGCGGCCGACAGGGTCGGTACTTC | CASSGRQGRYF
TRBJ2-7 | TRBV5-1 | . | TRBD1 | TGCGCCAGCAGCTTTGACAGGGACTACGAGCAGTACTTC | CASSFDRDYEQYF
TRBJ2-1 | TRBV7-2 | . | . | TGTGCCAGCAGCTTAGAAATTCGCGACTCCTTGTTCTTC | CASSLEIRDSLFF
TRBJ2-7 | TRBV15 | once | . | TGTGCCACCAGCATTAAGAGGCCCTACGAGCAGTACTTC | CATSIKRPYEQYF
TRBJ1-1 | TRBV30 | . | . | TGTGCCTGGAGTTCGAGGGCCAACACTGAAGCTTTCTTT | CAWSSRANTEAFF
TRBJ2-1 | TRBV7-3 | . | . | TGTGCCAGCAGCGCTGGGGGGACCTACAATGAGCAGTTCTTC | CASSAGGTYNEQFF
TRBJ2-7 | TRBV7-8 | . | . | TGTGCCAGCAGCCGAGAGCGTAACGAGCAGTACTTC | CASSRERNEQYF
TRBJ2-3 | TRBV29-1 | . | . | TGCAGCGTTCGTTACTCCGGAGATACGCAGTATTTT | CSVRYSGDTQYF
TRBJ1-1 | TRBV27 | . | . | TGTGCCAGCACGGACGGATTCGGGGTGAACACTGAAGCTTTCTTT | CASTDGFGVNTEAFF
TRBJ2-5 | TRBV7-2 | . | . | TGTGCCAGCAGCGCCCATCAGGGAAGTAGGGAGACCCAGTACTTC | CASSAHQGSRETQYF
TRBJ1-3 | TRBV29-1 | . | TRBD1 | TGCAGCGTAAAAGGGGGCAAAACTGGAAACACCATATATTTT | CSVKGGKTGNTIYF
TRBJ1-6 | TRBV9 | . | . | TGTGCCAGCAGCGTTGGGACATTACCGAATAATTCACCCCTCCACTTT | CASSVGTLPNNSPLHF
TRBJ2-1 | TRBV7-2 | . | . | TGTGCCAGCAGCTTAGTATTAGGGGCGAATGAGCAGTTCTTC | CASSLVLGANEQFF
TRBJ2-7 | TRBV18 | . | . | TGTGCCAGCTCACCAAGTTGGCACCCCTACGAGCAGTACTTC | CASSPSWHPYEQYF
TRBJ2-3 | TRBV6-6 | . | TRBD1 | TGTGCCGTTTCATCGACAGGGGGCGCGAAAGATACGCAGTATTTT | CAVSSTGGAKDTQYF
TRBJ2-7 | TRBV5-6 | . | . | TGTGCCAGCAGCGTCCCTACAGGGGGGGTCTACGAGCAGTACTTC | CASSVPTGGVYEQYF
TRBJ2-5 | TRBV29-1 | few | . | TGCAGCGTTGATGCCCCGAGGTGGGAGACCCAGTACTTC | CSVDAPRWETQYF